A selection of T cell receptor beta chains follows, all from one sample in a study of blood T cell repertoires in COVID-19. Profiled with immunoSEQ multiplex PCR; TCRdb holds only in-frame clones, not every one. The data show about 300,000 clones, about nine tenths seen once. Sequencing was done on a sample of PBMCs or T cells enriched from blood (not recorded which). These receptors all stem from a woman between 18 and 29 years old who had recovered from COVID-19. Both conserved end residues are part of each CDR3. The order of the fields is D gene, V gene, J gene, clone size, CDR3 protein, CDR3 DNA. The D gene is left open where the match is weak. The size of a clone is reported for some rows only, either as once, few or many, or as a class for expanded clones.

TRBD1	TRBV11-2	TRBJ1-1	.	CASSWDRENTEAFF	TGTGCCAGCAGCTGGGACAGGGAGAACACTGAAGCTTTCTTT
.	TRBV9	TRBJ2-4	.	CASSAQGGDIQYF	TGTGCCAGCAGCGCCCAGGGTGGGGACATTCAGTACTTC
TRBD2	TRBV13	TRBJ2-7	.	CASSSVGLANYEQYF	TGTGCCAGCAGCTCGGTGGGACTAGCCAACTACGAGCAGTACTTC
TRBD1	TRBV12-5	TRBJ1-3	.	CASGRTGLNTIYF	TGTGCTAGTGGTAGGACAGGGCTAAACACCATATATTTT
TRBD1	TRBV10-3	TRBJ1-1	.	CAISEGQGMRNTEAFF	TGTGCCATCAGTGAGGGACAGGGCATGAGAAACACTGAAGCTTTCTTT
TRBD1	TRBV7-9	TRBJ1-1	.	CASSLEGARGDTEAFF	TGTGCCAGCAGCTTAGAGGGGGCAAGGGGGGACACTGAAGCTTTCTTT
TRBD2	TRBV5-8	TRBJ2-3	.	CASRVSGGYTDTQYF	TGTGCCAGCAGGGTGAGCGGGGGGTACACAGATACGCAGTATTTT
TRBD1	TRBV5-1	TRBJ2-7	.	CASSVDRTYEQYF	TGCGCCAGCAGCGTGGACAGGACCTACGAGCAGTACTTC
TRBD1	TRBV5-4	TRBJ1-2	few	CASSVPGQGGSYGYTF	TGTGCCAGCAGCGTACCGGGACAGGGAGGCAGCTATGGCTACACCTTC
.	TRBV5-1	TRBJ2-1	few	CASSLMGYDEQFF	TGCGCCAGCAGCTTAATGGGCTACGATGAGCAGTTCTTC
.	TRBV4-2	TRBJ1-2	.	CASSQDLREYGYTF	TGTGCCAGCAGCCAAGATTTGCGGGAATATGGCTACACCTTC
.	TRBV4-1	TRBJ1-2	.	CASSQGRGRDYGYTF	TGCGCCAGCAGCCAAGGCAGGGGACGGGACTATGGCTACACCTTC
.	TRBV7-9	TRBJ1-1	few	CASSLEVAENTEAFF	TGTGCCAGCAGCTTGGAGGTCGCTGAGAACACTGAAGCTTTCTTT
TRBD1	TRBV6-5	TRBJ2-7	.	CASLPGQGTYEQYF	TGTGCCAGCCTACCCGGACAGGGTACCTACGAGCAGTACTTC
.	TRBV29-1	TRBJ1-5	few	CSVEEGAGGNQPQHF	TGCAGCGTTGAAGAAGGGGCGGGGGGAAATCAGCCCCAGCATTTT
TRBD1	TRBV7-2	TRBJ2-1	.	CASFRGLSNNEQFF	TGTGCCAGCTTCAGGGGGCTCAGCAACAATGAGCAGTTCTTC
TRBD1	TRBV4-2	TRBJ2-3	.	CASSQGQKGAGGTDTQYF	TGTGCCAGCAGCCAAGGTCAGAAGGGGGCTGGGGGCACAGATACGCAGTATTTT
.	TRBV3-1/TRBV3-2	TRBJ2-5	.	CASSQVLLLLETQYF	TGTGCCAGCAGCCAAGTACTATTACTTCTAGAGACCCAGTACTTC
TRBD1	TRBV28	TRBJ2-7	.	CASTPGQVYSYEQYF	TGTGCCAGCACCCCCGGACAGGTCTACTCCTACGAGCAGTACTTC
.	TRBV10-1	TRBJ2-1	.	CASSGIRHNNEQFF	TGCGCCAGCAGCGGGATCCGGCATAACAATGAGCAGTTCTTC
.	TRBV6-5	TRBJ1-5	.	CASRFQGPNQPQHF	TGTGCCAGCAGATTTCAGGGGCCCAATCAGCCCCAGCATTTT
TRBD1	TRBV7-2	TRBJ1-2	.	CASSLDSGTGFSYTF	TGTGCCAGCAGCTTAGATTCCGGGACAGGGTTTTCTTACACCTTC
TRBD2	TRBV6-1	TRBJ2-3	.	CASSEWGTSGSDTQYF	TGTGCCAGCAGTGAATGGGGGACTAGCGGGAGCGATACGCAGTATTTT
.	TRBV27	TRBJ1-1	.	CASSYGWGNMNTEAFF	TGTGCCAGCAGTTATGGCTGGGGCAACATGAACACTGAAGCTTTCTTT
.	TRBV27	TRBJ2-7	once	CASSYLANYEQYF	TGTGCCAGCAGCTACCTCGCCAACTACGAGCAGTACTTC
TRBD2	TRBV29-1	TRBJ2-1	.	CSVPLLAGEWNEQFF	TGCAGCGTTCCCTTATTAGCGGGAGAGTGGAATGAGCAGTTCTTC
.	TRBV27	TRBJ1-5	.	CASSLSAGSSNQPQHF	TGTGCCAGCAGTTTATCGGCAGGGTCTAGCAATCAGCCCCAGCATTTT
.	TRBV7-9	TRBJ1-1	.	CASSLGAGSEAFF	TGTGCCAGCAGCTTAGGGGCAGGCAGTGAAGCTTTCTTT
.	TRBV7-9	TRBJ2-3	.	CASSRGSSGTDTQYF	TGTGCCAGCTCCAGGGGTTCTAGCGGAACAGATACGCAGTATTTT
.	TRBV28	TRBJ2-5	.	CASGSGGQYQETQYF	TGTGCCAGCGGCTCAGGGGGGCAGTACCAAGAGACCCAGTACTTC
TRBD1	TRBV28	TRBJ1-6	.	CASSLVQGSYNSPLHF	TGTGCCAGCAGTTTAGTACAGGGGTCCTATAATTCACCCCTCCACTTT
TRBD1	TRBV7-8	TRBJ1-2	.	CASSLGQGGLGGYTF	TGTGCCAGCAGCCTAGGACAGGGTGGTTTGGGTGGCTACACCTTC
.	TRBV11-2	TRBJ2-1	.	CASSPRQRTSQDNEQFF	TGTGCCAGCAGCCCCCGCCAGCGGACGTCTCAGGACAATGAGCAGTTCTTC
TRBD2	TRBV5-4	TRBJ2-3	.	CASSFSGGTTDTQYF	TGTGCCAGCAGCTTTAGCGGGGGAACTACAGATACGCAGTATTTT
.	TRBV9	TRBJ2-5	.	CASSVAVYGTEQETQYF	TGTGCCAGCAGCGTAGCTGTTTACGGGACTGAGCAAGAGACCCAGTACTTC
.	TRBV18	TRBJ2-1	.	CASSRDLGPTNEQFF	TGTGCCAGCTCTCGCGACTTGGGGCCCACCAATGAGCAGTTCTTC
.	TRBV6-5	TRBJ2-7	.	CASANLFYEQYF	TGTGCCAGCGCTAACCTTTTCTACGAGCAGTACTTC
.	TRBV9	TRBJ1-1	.	CASGPSMNTEAFF	TGTGCCAGCGGGCCCTCCATGAACACTGAAGCTTTCTTT
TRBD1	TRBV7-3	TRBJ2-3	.	CASSPTGGGGDTQYF	TGTGCCAGCAGCCCTACAGGGGGCGGCGGAGATACGCAGTATTTT
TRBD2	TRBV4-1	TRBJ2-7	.	CASSQAGLAMYEQYF	TGCGCCAGCAGCCAAGCGGGACTAGCGATGTACGAGCAGTACTTC
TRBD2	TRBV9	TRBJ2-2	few	CASSVGSGGDTGELFF	TGTGCCAGCAGCGTAGGTAGCGGGGGCGACACCGGGGAGCTGTTTTTT
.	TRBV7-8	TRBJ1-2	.	CASRPGNYGYTF	TGTGCCAGCAGGCCAGGGAACTATGGCTACACCTTC
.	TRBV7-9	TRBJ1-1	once	CASSLQGMRTEAFF	TGTGCCAGCAGCTTACAGGGTATGAGGACTGAAGCTTTCTTT
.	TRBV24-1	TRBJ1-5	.	CATSDPPPRRGRQPQHF	TGTGCCACCAGTGATCCCCCCCCGCGCAGGGGAAGGCAGCCCCAGCATTTT
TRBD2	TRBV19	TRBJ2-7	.	CASSMTGRAESEQYF	TGTGCCAGTAGTATGACCGGGAGGGCCGAGAGCGAGCAGTACTTC
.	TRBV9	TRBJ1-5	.	CASSVGPGRRNQPQHF	TGTGCCAGCAGCGTAGGGCCAGGGAGGCGCAATCAGCCCCAGCATTTT